This T cell receptor (beta chain) emerged from a study of beta chain features in type 1 diabetes. Study-level points and caveats: Among patients with Type 1 diabetes, TCRB CDR3s were moderately but significantly shorter in every one of the four CD4+ subsets. Over-representation of high TCR-expressing cells was a possible consequence of cDNA sequencing.

The germline CDR1 and CDR2 sequences are GTSNPN and SVGIG (reference sequence). The CDR3 spans 14 residues. The junction had 3 bases not matched to a gene; V was cut back by 2 bases and J by 0 bases. The investigators reverse transcribed all of the isolated RNA, so they sequenced expressed TCRB transcripts. An average of about 3.57 million reads was obtained for naive, central memory and regulatory T cell samples. Repertoires were generated with immunoSEQ multiplex PCR, while TCRdb's copy carries only in-frame clones and drops some. The table lists a few hundred thousand clones, over 10% of them singletons. This clone came up a few times. What it recognizes is unknown. By way of CD45RO/CCR7/CD25/CD127/CD95/CD27, the CD4+ regulatory, stem cell-like memory, central memory and naive cells were sorted.

The sequenced sample consisted of naive CD4+ T cells from blood. The source of this sequence is a woman aged 18-35 years with type 1 diabetes. The rearrangement joins TRBV30 to TRBJ1-1; 7 positions match TRBD1. The chain's CDR3 is CAWSRGQLNTEAFF. The CDR3, as DNA: TGTGCCTGGAGTCGGGGACAGTTGAACACTGAAGCTTTCTTT.